This TCR beta chain emerged from a study of T cell responses to AZD1222 COVID-19 vaccine. Clones were sequenced by immunoSEQ multiplex PCR, and TCRdb holds only the in-frame ones, with some missing. Of 150,000 to 200,000 clones detected, roughly 92% appear once; the ten largest clones hold about 1.5%. This clone is a singleton in its sample. This CDR3 spans 19 amino acids. The specimen was peripheral blood, collected on day 0 of AZD1222 vaccination. The chain carries TRBV7-5 and TRBJ1-3; the D call TRBD1 from the table was never checked on the DNA. TRBV7-5 is described as a pseudogene. The TCR originated in an adult in good health. CDR3 protein: CARSLELGFRGYSGNTIYF. DNA for the CDR3: TGTGCCAGAAGCTTAGAGTTGGGATTTAGGGGATACTCTGGAAACACCATATATTTT.